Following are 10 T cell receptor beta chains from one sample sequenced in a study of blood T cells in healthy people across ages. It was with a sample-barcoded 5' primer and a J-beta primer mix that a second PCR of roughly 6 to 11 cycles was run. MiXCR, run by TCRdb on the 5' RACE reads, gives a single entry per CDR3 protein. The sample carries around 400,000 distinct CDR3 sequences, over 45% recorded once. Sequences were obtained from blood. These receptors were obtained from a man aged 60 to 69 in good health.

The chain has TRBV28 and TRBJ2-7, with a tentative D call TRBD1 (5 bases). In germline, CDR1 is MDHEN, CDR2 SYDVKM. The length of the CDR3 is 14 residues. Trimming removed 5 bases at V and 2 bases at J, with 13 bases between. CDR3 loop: CASSPIREPYEQYF. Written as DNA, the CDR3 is TGTGCCAGCAGTCCGATCAGGGAACCCTACGAGCAGTACTTC.

CDR3 sequence reads: CASSYSWPKETQYF. CDR3 coding DNA: TGTGCCAGCAGTTACTCCTGGCCTAAGGAGACGCAGTATTTT. The J gene is TRBJ2-3, the V gene TRBV6-5; D remains ambiguous. Trimming removed 0 bases from V and 9 bases from J, with 13 bases in between. The germline gives CDR1 MNHEY, CDR2 SVGAGI. The CDR3 consists of 14 residues.

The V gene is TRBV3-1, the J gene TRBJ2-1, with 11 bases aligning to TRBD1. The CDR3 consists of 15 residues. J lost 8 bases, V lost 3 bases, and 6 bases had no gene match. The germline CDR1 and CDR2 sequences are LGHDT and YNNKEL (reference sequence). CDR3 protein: CASSHSGQGAYEQFF. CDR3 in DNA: TGTGCCAGCAGCCATTCCGGACAGGGGGCTTATGAGCAGTTCTTC.

In DNA form, the CDR3 reads TGTGCCAGCAGTGACGGGACAGCTAATGAAAAACTGTTTTTT. It codes for CASSDGTANEKLFF. This rearrangement joins TRBV9 to TRBJ1-4, with 7 bases identical to TRBD1. Trimming removed 5 bases from V and 3 bases from J; junction bases left unmatched: 4. The germline V gene has CDR1 SGDLS and CDR2 YYNGEE. This CDR3 comprises 14 residues. Together with reference TRBV9 and TRBJ1-4, the CDR3 gives the full variable domain: DSGVTQTPKHLITATGQRVTLRCSPRSGDLSVYWYQQSLDQGLQFLIQYYNGEERAKGNILERFSAQQFPDLHSELNLSSLELGDSALYFCASSDGTANEKLFFGSGTQLSVL.

CDR3 nucleotides: TGCAGCGTTGTACAGGGAGGGGGGGGCCTTAATGAGCAGTTCTTC. Protein: CSVVQGGGGLNEQFF. The genes are TRBV29-1 and TRBJ2-1, with D possibly matching TRBD2 (7 bases). The CDR3 length is 15 residues. The V and J ends lost 4 bases and 7 bases respectively, with 20 bases between them. Germline V lookup: CDR1 SQVTM, CDR2 ANQGSEA.

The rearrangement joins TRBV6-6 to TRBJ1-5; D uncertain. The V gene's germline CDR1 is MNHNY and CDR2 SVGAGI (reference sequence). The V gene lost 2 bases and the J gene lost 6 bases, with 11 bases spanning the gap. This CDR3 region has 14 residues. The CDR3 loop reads CASSYDSGGQPQHF. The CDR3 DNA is TGTGCCAGCAGTTACGACTCGGGAGGTCAGCCCCAGCATTTT.

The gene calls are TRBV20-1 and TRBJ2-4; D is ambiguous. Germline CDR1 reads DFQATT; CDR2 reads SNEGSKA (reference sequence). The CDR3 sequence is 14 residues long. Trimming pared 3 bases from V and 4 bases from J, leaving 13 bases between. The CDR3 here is CSARAGQTKNIQYF. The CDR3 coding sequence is TGCAGTGCTAGGGCTGGGCAGACAAAAAACATTCAGTACTTC.

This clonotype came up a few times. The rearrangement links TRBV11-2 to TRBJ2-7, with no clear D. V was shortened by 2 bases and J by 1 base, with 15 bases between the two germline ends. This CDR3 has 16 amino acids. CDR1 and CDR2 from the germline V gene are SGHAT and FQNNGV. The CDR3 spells CASSLTEVRVSYEQYF. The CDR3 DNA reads TGTGCCAGCAGCTTAACGGAAGTAAGGGTTTCCTACGAGCAGTACTTC. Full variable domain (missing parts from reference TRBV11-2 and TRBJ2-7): EAGVAQSPRYKIIEKRQSVAFWCNPISGHATLYWYQQILGQGPKLLIQFQNNGVVDDSQLPKDRFSAERLKGVDSTLKIQPAKLEDSAVYLCASSLTEVRVSYEQYFGPGTRLTVT.

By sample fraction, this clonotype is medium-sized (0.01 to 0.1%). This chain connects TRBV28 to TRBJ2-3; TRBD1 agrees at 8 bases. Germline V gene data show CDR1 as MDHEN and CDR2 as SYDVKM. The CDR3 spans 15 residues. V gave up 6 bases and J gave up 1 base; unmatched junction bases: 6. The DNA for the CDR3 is TGTGCCAGCAGCCAACCGGGACAGGGCACAGATACGCAGTATTTT. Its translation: CASSQPGQGTDTQYF.

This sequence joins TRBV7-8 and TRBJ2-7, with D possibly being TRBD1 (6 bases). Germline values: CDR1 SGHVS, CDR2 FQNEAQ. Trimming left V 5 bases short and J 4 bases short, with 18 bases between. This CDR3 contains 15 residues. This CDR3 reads CASSSPGTPPYEQYF. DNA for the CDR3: TGTGCCAGCAGCAGTCCCGGGACACCACCTTACGAGCAGTACTTC.